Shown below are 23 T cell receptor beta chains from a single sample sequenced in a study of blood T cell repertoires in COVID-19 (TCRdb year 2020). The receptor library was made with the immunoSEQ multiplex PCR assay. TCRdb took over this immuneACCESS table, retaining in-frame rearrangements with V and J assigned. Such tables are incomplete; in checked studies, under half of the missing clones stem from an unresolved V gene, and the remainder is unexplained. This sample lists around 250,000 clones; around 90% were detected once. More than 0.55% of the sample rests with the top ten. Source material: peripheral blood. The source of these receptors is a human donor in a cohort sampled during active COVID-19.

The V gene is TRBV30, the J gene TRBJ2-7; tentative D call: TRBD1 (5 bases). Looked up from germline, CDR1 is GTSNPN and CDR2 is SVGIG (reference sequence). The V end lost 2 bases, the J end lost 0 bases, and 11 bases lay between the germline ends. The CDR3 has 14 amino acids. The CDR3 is CAWSPGIVSYEQYF. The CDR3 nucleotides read TGTGCCTGGAGTCCAGGGATAGTCTCCTACGAGCAGTACTTC.

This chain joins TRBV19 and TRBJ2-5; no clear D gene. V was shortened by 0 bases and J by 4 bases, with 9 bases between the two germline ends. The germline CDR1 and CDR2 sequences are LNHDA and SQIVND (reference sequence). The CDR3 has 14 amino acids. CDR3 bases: TGTGCCAGTAGTATAGAGGGCAGCCGAGAGACCCAGTACTTC. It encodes CASSIEGSRETQYF. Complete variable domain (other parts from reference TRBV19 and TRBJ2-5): DGGITQSPKYLFRKEGQNVTLSCEQNLNHDAMYWYRQDPGQGLRLIYYSQIVNDFQKGDIAEGYSVSREKKESFPLTVTSAQKNPTAFYLCASSIEGSRETQYFGPGTRLLVL.

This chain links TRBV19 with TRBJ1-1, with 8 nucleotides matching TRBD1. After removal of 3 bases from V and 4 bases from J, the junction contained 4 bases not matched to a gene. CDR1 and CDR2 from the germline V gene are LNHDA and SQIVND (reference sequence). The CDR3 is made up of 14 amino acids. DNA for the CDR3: TGTGCCAGTAGTATGCGAGACAGGGGCACTGAAGCTTTCTTT. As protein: CASSMRDRGTEAFF.

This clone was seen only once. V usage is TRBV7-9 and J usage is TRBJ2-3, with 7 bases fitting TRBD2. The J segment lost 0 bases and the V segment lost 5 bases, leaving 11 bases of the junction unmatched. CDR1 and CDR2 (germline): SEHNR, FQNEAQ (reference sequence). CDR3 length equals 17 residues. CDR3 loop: CASSKTLGGSSTDTQYF. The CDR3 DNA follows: TGTGCCAGCAGCAAAACCCTGGGGGGGTCTAGCACAGATACGCAGTATTTT.

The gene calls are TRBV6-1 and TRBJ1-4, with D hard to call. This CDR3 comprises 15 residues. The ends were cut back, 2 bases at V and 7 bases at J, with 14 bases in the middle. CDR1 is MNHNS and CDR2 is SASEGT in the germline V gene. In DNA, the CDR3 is TGTGCCAGCAGTGAACTAGGAGGCACCACTGAAAAACTGTTTTTT. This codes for CASSELGGTTEKLFF.

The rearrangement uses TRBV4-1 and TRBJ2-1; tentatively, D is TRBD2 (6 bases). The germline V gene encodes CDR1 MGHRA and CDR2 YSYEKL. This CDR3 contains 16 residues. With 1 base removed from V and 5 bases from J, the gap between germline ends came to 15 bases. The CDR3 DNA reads TGCGCCAGCAGCCAAGGGGTGGGGGGACTCAACAATGAGCAGTTCTTC. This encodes CASSQGVGGLNNEQFF.

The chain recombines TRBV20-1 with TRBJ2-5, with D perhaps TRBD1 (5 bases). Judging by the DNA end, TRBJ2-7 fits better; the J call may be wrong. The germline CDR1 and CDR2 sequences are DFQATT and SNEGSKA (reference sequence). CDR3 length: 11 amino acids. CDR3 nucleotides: TGCAGTGTCCCCAGGGACTACGAGCAGTACTTC. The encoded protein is CSVPRDYEQYF.

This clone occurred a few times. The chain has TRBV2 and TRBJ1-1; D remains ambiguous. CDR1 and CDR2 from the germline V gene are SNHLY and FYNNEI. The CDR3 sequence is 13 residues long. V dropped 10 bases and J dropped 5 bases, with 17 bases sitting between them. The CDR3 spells CATLSVLRTEAFF. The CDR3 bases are TGTGCCACCCTGAGTGTACTAAGGACTGAAGCTTTCTTT.

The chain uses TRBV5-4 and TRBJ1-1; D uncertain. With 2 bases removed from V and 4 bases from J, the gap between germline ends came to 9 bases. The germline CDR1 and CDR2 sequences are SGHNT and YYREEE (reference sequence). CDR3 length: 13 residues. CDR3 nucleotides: TGTGCCAGCAGCTTTAGCCAAATCACTGAAGCTTTCTTT. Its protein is CASSFSQITEAFF.

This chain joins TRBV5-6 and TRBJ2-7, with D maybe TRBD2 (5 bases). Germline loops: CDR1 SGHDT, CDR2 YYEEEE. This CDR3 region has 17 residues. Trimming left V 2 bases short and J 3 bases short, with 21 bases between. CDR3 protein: CASSFPGVLSGYYEQYF. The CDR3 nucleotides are TGTGCCAGCAGCTTTCCCGGGGTCTTGTCGGGGTACTACGAGCAGTACTTC.

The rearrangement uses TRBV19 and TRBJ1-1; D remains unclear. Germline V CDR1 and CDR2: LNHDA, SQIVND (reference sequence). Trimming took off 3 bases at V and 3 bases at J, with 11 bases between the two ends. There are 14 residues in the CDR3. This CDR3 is CASSMPLPDTEAFF. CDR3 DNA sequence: TGTGCCAGTAGTATGCCCCTCCCGGACACTGAAGCTTTCTTT.

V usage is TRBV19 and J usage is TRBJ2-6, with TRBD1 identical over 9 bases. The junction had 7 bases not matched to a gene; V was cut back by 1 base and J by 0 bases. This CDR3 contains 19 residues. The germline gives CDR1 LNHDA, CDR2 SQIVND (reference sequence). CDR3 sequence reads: CASSIVGGQGFSGANVLTF. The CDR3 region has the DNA TGTGCCAGTAGTATAGTTGGGGGACAGGGCTTCTCTGGGGCCAACGTCCTGACTTTC. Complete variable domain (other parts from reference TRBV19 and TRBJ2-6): DGGITQSPKYLFRKEGQNVTLSCEQNLNHDAMYWYRQDPGQGLRLIYYSQIVNDFQKGDIAEGYSVSREKKESFPLTVTSAQKNPTAFYLCASSIVGGQGFSGANVLTFGAGSRLTVL.

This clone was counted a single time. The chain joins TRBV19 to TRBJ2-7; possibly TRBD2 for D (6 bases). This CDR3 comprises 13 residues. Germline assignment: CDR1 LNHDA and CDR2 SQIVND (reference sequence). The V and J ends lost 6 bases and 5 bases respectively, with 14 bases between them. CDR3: CASRPPGGNEQYF. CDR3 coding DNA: TGTGCCAGTAGACCTCCGGGCGGGAACGAGCAGTACTTC. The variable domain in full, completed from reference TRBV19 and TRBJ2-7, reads DGGITQSPKYLFRKEGQNVTLSCEQNLNHDAMYWYRQDPGQGLRLIYYSQIVNDFQKGDIAEGYSVSREKKESFPLTVTSAQKNPTAFYLCASRPPGGNEQYFGPGTRLTVT.

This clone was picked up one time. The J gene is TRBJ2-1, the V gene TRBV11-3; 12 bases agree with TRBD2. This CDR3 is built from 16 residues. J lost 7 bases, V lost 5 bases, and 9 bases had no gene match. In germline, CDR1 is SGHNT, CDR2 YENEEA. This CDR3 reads CASSARLAGVGNEQFF. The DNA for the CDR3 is TGTGCCAGCAGCGCTAGACTAGCGGGAGTAGGGAATGAGCAGTTCTTC. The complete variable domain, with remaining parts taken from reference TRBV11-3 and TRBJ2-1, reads EAGVVQSPRYKIIEKKQPVAFWCNPISGHNTLYWYLQNLGQGPELLIRYENEEAVDDSQLPKDRFSAERLKGVDSTLKIQPAELGDSAVYLCASSARLAGVGNEQFFGPGTRLTVL.

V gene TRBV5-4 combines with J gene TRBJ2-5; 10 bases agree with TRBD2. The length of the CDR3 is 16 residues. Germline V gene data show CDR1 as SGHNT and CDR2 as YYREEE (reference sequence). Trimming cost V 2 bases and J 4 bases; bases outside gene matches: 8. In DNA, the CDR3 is TGTGCCAGCAGCTTTGGGGGGCTAGCGGGAGCAGAGACCCAGTACTTC. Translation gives CASSFGGLAGAETQYF.

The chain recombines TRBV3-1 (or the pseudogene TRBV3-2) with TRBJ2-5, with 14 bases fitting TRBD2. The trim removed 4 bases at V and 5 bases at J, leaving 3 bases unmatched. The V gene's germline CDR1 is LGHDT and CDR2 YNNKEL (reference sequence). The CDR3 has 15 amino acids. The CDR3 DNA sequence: TGTGCCAGCAGCCTGACTAGCGGGGGGGCTGAGACCCAGTACTTC. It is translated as CASSLTSGGAETQYF.

The CDR3 DNA is TGTGCCAGCTCACGCTGGGGTAGCGGGGATATCACAGATACGCAGTATTTT. The encoded protein is CASSRWGSGDITDTQYF. The genes are TRBV18 and TRBJ2-3, with 8 bases that match TRBD2. J lost 2 bases, V lost 4 bases, and 11 bases had no gene match. Germline V lookup: CDR1 KGHSH, CDR2 LQKENI. The CDR3 consists of 17 residues.

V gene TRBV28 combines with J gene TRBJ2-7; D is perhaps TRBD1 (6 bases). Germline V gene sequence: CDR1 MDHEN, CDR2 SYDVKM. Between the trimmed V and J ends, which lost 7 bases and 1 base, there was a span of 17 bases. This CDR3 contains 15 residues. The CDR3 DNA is TGTGCCAGCACCCGGGCGGACAGAATATCCTACGAGCAGTACTTC. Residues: CASTRADRISYEQYF.

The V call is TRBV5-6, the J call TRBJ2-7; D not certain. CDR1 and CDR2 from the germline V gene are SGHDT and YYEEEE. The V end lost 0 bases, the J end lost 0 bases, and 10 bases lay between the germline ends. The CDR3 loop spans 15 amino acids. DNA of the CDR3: TGTGCCAGCAGCTTGGATCGGTTGAGCTCCTACGAGCAGTACTTC. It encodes CASSLDRLSSYEQYF. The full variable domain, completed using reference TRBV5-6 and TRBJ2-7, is DAGVTQSPTHLIKTRGQQVTLRCSPKSGHDTVSWYQQALGQGPQFIFQYYEEEERQRGNFPDRFSGHQFPNYSSELNVNALLLGDSALYLCASSLDRLSSYEQYFGPGTRLTVT.

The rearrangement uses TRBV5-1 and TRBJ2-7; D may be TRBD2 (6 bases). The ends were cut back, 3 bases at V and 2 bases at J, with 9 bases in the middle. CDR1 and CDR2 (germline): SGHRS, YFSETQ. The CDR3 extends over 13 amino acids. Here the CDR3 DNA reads TGCGCCAGCAGCTCGGGACTCCCCTACGAGCAGTACTTC. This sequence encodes CASSSGLPYEQYF.

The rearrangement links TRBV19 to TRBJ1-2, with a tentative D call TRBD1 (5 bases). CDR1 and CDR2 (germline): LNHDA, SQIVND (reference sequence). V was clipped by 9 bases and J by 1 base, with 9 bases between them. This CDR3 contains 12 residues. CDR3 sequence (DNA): TGTGCCAGCGCGGGGCTTAACTATGGCTACACCTTC. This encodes CASAGLNYGYTF.

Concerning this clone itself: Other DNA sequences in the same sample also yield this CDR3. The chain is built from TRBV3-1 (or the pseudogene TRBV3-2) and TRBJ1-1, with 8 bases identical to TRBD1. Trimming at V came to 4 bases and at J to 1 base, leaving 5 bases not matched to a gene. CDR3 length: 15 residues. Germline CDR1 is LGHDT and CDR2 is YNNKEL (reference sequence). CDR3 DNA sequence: TGTGCCAGCAGCCTAATCGACAGGGGGAACACTGAAGCTTTCTTT. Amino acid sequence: CASSLIDRGNTEAFF.

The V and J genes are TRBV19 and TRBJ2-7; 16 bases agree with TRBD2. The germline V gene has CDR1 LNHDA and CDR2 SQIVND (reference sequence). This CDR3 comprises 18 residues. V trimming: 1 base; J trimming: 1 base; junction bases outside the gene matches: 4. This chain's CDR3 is CASSIGPGLAGGSYEQYF. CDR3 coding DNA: TGTGCCAGTAGTATAGGACCGGGACTAGCGGGAGGGTCCTACGAGCAGTACTTC.